The source of this T cell receptor beta chain is a study of neurological immune-mediated disorders. TCRdb used MiXCR to reprocess the 5' RACE reads, holding one entry per CDR3 protein. The sample has 30,000 to 50,000 distinct CDR3 sequences; around 7.2% are singletons. CDR3 size: 16 residues. The germline V gene encodes CDR1 SGHNT and CDR2 YYREEE (reference sequence). V lost 1 base and J 4 bases, leaving 17 bases between the germline ends. This clonotype was detected ten times or more. The chain links TRBV5-4 to TRBJ2-5; D perhaps matches TRBD2 (5 bases). Sample: CD4+ T cells from blood. The TCR comes from a man between 50 and 59 years old in good health. The CDR3 here is CASSLSPRAAGETQYF. CDR3 bases: TGTGCCAGCAGCTTGTCCCCGCGAGCGGCCGGAGAGACCCAGTACTTC.